A selection of T cell receptor beta chains follows, all from one sample in a study of cytotoxic CD8 clonotypes in ibrutinib-treated CLL. Using immunoSEQ multiplex PCR, the repertoire was profiled, and TCRdb retains in-frame clones only, with some absent. The table records around 140,000 clones, 70% to 90% of them present only once. The starting material was PBMCs, obtained after 24 months of ibrutinib treatment. All receptors derive from a human donor with chronic lymphocytic leukemia. CDR3s include the opening cysteine and the closing phenylalanine or tryptophan. D genes are given only for firm matches. Only some rows state a clone size, as once, few, many or a class for expanded clones.

j_call | v_call | d_call | clone_size | cdr3_length | cdr3_aa | cdr3_nt
TRBJ2-1 | TRBV9 | TRBD2 | NA | 17 | CASQPSWRGEGGSEQFF | TGTGCCAGCCAGCCGTCGTGGCGGGGCGAGGGAGGGTCTGAGCAGTTCTTC
TRBJ2-2 | TRBV5-1 | TRBD2 | NA | 16 | CASSPRLAGGPGELFF | TGCGCCAGCAGCCCGAGACTAGCGGGAGGCCCCGGGGAGCTGTTTTTT
TRBJ2-1 | TRBV6-5 | NA | NA | 14 | CASSSIITYNEQFF | TGTGCCAGCAGTTCTATTATAACCTACAATGAGCAGTTCTTC
TRBJ1-2 | TRBV10-3 | NA | NA | 12 | CAISETGNGYTF | TGTGCCATCAGTGAGACAGGGAATGGCTACACCTTC
TRBJ2-7 | TRBV28 | NA | NA | 14 | CASTSIAPTYEQYF | TGTGCCAGCACTTCTATAGCGCCAACTTACGAGCAGTACTTC
TRBJ2-7 | TRBV1 | NA | NA | 17 | CTSSQTRTSETSYEQYF | TGCACCAGCAGCCAAACTAGGACTAGCGAGACTTCCTACGAGCAGTACTTC
TRBJ2-3 | TRBV30 | NA | NA | 12 | CAWSPTADTQYF | TGTGCCTGGAGCCCTACCGCCGATACGCAGTATTTT
TRBJ2-7 | TRBV9 | NA | once | 14 | CASSPDQGVYEQYF | TGTGCCAGCAGCCCAGATCAGGGTGTCTACGAGCAGTACTTC
TRBJ2-2 | TRBV28 | NA | few | 15 | CASSSRIINTGELFF | TGTGCCAGCAGTTCTCGGATAATTAACACCGGGGAGCTGTTTTTT
TRBJ1-5 | TRBV4-3 | NA | NA | 17 | CASSQEYRPRQGQPQHF | TGCGCCAGCAGCCAAGAATACCGCCCGCGGCAGGGGCAGCCCCAGCATTTT
TRBJ1-5 | TRBV2 | NA | once | 14 | CASSERQGNQPQHF | TGTGCCAGCAGTGAACGACAGGGCAATCAGCCCCAGCATTTT
TRBJ2-2 | TRBV29-1 | NA | NA | 14 | CSVEEGQGTGELFF | TGCAGCGTTGAAGAAGGGCAGGGAACCGGGGAGCTGTTTTTT
TRBJ2-7 | TRBV5-1 | NA | NA | 16 | CASSLGRGAGAYEQYF | TGCGCCAGCAGCTTGGGTCGTGGGGCCGGGGCCTACGAGCAGTACTTC
TRBJ2-5 | TRBV5-1 | TRBD1 | NA | 15 | CASSLGGRGLETQYF | TGCGCCAGCAGCTTGGGAGGCAGGGGGCTTGAGACCCAGTACTTC
TRBJ1-4 | TRBV10-3 | NA | NA | 14 | CAIRGHTTNEKLFF | TGTGCCATCAGGGGACATACTACTAATGAAAAACTGTTTTTT
TRBJ1-3 | TRBV5-6 | TRBD1 | once | 16 | CASSSLDRGSGNTIYF | TGTGCCAGCAGCTCCCTGGACAGGGGCTCTGGAAACACCATATATTTT
TRBJ2-3 | TRBV7-8 | NA | NA | 14 | CASSLGQGSDTQYF | TGTGCCAGCAGCCTGGGGCAGGGTTCGGATACGCAGTATTTT
TRBJ2-2 | TRBV7-2 | NA | NA | 14 | CASTWVRSTGELFF | TGTGCCAGCACCTGGGTGCGTAGCACCGGGGAGCTGTTTTTT
TRBJ1-1 | TRBV29-1 | TRBD1 | NA | 14 | CSVDTWTGDTEAFF | TGCAGCGTTGACACCTGGACAGGGGACACTGAAGCTTTCTTT
TRBJ1-5 | TRBV5-4 | NA | NA | 15 | CASSLGLSPRDPQHF | TGTGCCAGCAGCTTGGGTCTGAGCCCCCGGGATCCCCAGCATTTT
TRBJ1-2 | TRBV2 | NA | NA | 14 | CASSDYAANYGYTF | TGTGCCAGCAGTGATTACGCAGCTAACTATGGCTACACCTTC
TRBJ2-3 | TRBV9 | TRBD2 | NA | 18 | CASSVTSGGYAQADTQYF | TGTGCCAGCAGCGTAACTAGCGGGGGCTACGCACAGGCAGATACGCAGTATTTT
TRBJ2-7 | TRBV28 | NA | NA | 13 | CASSFSQGGEQYF | TGTGCCAGCAGTTTTAGTCAGGGAGGCGAGCAGTACTTC
TRBJ2-1 | TRBV9 | TRBD2 | NA | 18 | CASSLGTSGRRKGNEQFF | TGTGCCAGCAGCCTAGGGACTAGCGGGAGAAGGAAGGGCAATGAGCAGTTCTTC
TRBJ2-1 | TRBV4-1 | NA | NA | 15 | CASSHPDGSYNEQFF | TGCGCCAGCAGCCACCCAGACGGCTCCTACAATGAGCAGTTCTTC
TRBJ2-5 | TRBV18 | NA | NA | 12 | CASSPDQETQYF | TGTGCCAGCTCACCAGATCAAGAGACCCAGTACTTC
TRBJ2-1 | TRBV14 | TRBD2 | NA | 14 | CASRGAGAYNEQFF | TGTGCCAGCAGGGGAGCGGGGGCCTACAATGAGCAGTTCTTC
TRBJ2-3 | TRBV5-1 | TRBD2 | NA | 15 | CASKPTGGFTDTQYF | TGCGCCAGCAAACCCACGGGGGGGTTCACAGATACGCAGTATTTT
TRBJ1-2 | TRBV7-2 | NA | NA | 16 | CASSLGRPGSPAGYTF | TGTGCCAGCAGCTTGGGGCGGCCAGGGTCCCCGGCTGGCTACACCTTC
TRBJ2-3 | TRBV7-9 | NA | NA | 15 | CASSPRRGLTDTQYF | TGTGCCAGCAGCCCCCGGAGGGGCCTCACAGATACGCAGTATTTT
TRBJ1-3 | TRBV6-5 | NA | NA | 16 | CASSYTTGGTGNTIYF | TGTGCCAGCAGTTACACCACTGGAGGTACCGGAAACACCATATATTTT
TRBJ1-5 | TRBV11-2 | NA | NA | 14 | CASSLDWANQPQHF | TGTGCCAGCAGCTTAGATTGGGCGAATCAGCCCCAGCATTTT
TRBJ1-4 | TRBV7-9 | TRBD1 | NA | 17 | CASSYSLQEGASEKLFF | TGTGCCAGCAGCTACAGCCTCCAGGAGGGGGCCTCAGAAAAACTGTTTTTT
TRBJ2-1 | TRBV15 | TRBD1 | NA | 15 | CATSRPGQGNNEQFF | TGTGCCACCAGCAGGCCGGGACAGGGTAATAATGAGCAGTTCTTC
TRBJ2-4 | TRBV5-4 | NA | NA | 13 | CASSPQAENIQYF | TGTGCCAGCAGCCCCCAAGCCGAAAACATTCAGTACTTC
TRBJ2-7 | TRBV7-2 | TRBD2 | NA | 16 | CASSLRGGLDSYEQYF | TGTGCCAGCAGCCTCCGGGGGGGCCTGGATTCCTACGAGCAGTACTTC
TRBJ2-7 | TRBV6-5 | TRBD2 | NA | 16 | CASSYSTSGRGSEQYF | TGTGCCAGCAGTTACTCGACTAGCGGGAGAGGAAGCGAGCAGTACTTC
TRBJ1-5 | TRBV7-9 | NA | NA | 13 | CASSPTGDQPQHF | TGTGCCAGCAGCCCGACAGGTGATCAGCCCCAGCATTTT
TRBJ2-5 | TRBV19 | TRBD1 | NA | 15 | CASSQGVPAKGTQYF | TGTGCCAGTAGCCAGGGGGTTCCGGCCAAGGGGACCCAGTACTTC
TRBJ2-3 | TRBV5-5 | TRBD2 | once | 16 | CASSLPSGTSTDTQYF | TGTGCCAGCAGCTTACCTAGCGGAACTAGCACAGATACGCAGTATTTT
TRBJ2-2 | TRBV6-5 | TRBD2 | NA | 15 | CASRSGGAATGELFF | TGTGCCAGCAGAAGCGGGGGGGCCGCCACCGGGGAGCTGTTTTTT
TRBJ2-5 | TRBV9 | NA | NA | 13 | CASSPTAEETQYF | TGTGCCAGCAGCCCGACGGCAGAAGAGACCCAGTACTTC
TRBJ2-4 | TRBV14 | NA | NA | 15 | CASSQTAPSKNIQYF | TGTGCCAGCAGCCAGACAGCTCCCAGTAAAAACATTCAGTACTTC
TRBJ2-2 | TRBV11-2 | NA | NA | 14 | CASTVGQNTGELFF | TGTGCCAGCACTGTCGGACAGAACACCGGGGAGCTGTTTTTT
TRBJ1-5 | TRBV2 | TRBD1 | NA | 14 | CASKDRGGNQPQHF | TGTGCCAGCAAGGACAGGGGTGGCAATCAGCCCCAGCATTTT
TRBJ1-5 | TRBV27 | NA | NA | 14 | CASRRLNSNQPQHF | TGTGCCAGCAGGAGACTGAATAGCAATCAGCCCCAGCATTTT
TRBJ1-6 | TRBV4-1 | TRBD1 | NA | 15 | CASSQGQGAGSPLHF | TGCGCCAGCAGCCAAGGGCAGGGGGCCGGTTCACCCCTCCACTTT
TRBJ2-6 | TRBV5-4 | NA | NA | 20 | CASSQGGLAVIGEGANVLTF | TGTGCCAGCAGCCAGGGTGGCCTGGCCGTAATCGGCGAAGGGGCCAACGTCCTGACTTTC
TRBJ1-3 | TRBV6-5 | NA | NA | 14 | CASSAGFSGNTIYF | TGTGCCAGCAGCGCAGGCTTCTCTGGAAACACCATATATTTT
TRBJ1-2 | TRBV5-4 | NA | NA | 13 | CASSVPGMLGYTF | TGTGCCAGCAGCGTCCCAGGGATGTTAGGCTACACCTTC
TRBJ2-7 | TRBV7-8 | TRBD1 | NA | 17 | CASSFATWTGENYEQYF | TGTGCCAGCAGCTTCGCTACATGGACAGGGGAAAATTACGAGCAGTACTTC
TRBJ2-1 | TRBV7-2 | NA | NA | 16 | CASSLGLALYANEQFF | TGTGCCAGCAGCTTAGGTCTAGCCTTGTACGCCAATGAGCAGTTCTTC
TRBJ2-1 | TRBV4-3 | TRBD2 | NA | 15 | CASSQTSGAWGEQFF | TGCGCCAGCAGCCAAACTAGCGGGGCATGGGGTGAGCAGTTCTTC
TRBJ1-2 | TRBV2 | TRBD1 | NA | 14 | CASKDREGNYGYTF | TGTGCCAGCAAGGACAGGGAGGGTAACTATGGCTACACCTTC
TRBJ2-1 | TRBV19 | TRBD1 | NA | 16 | CASSQSGTGSFNEQFF | TGTGCCAGTAGTCAATCGGGGACAGGGAGTTTCAATGAGCAGTTCTTC